The 30 T cell receptor beta chains given below trace back to one sample, sequenced in a study of esophageal squamous cell carcinoma under preoperative chemotherapy. Documented time point: after preoperative PTX-NDP chemotherapy. TCRdb analysed the PCR reads with MiXCR anew, one entry per CDR3 protein. The sample has about 18,000 distinct CDR3 sequences, under 60% seen once; the top ten hold about 29%. This sample was taken from a patient given preoperative chemotherapy. These receptors were collected from a human donor with esophageal squamous cell carcinoma. The donor label of this sample is uncertain.

About this clonotype: One junction end does not reproduce the germline sequence, and a read error may be involved. V is TRBV7-2 and J is TRBJ2-3; D is perhaps TRBD1 or TRBD2 (7 bases each). Germline CDR1 is SGHTA and CDR2 is FQGNSA. This CDR3 has 16 amino acids. The CDR3 loop is CASSARQGGSTETQYF. In DNA, the CDR3 is TGTGCCAGCAGCGCGCGCCAGGGGGGGAGCACAGAGACGCAGTATTTC.

This clonotype came up a few times. The rearrangement joins TRBV6-1 to TRBJ2-3; possibly TRBD2 for D (6 bases). The CDR3 consists of 16 residues. Germline-derived CDR1 and CDR2 are MNHNS and SASEGT. Trimming took off 7 bases at V and 2 bases at J, with 19 bases between the two ends. The CDR3 here is CASTGGTFHNTDTQYF. The CDR3 nucleotides read TGTGCCAGCACCGGCGGGACTTTCCATAACACAGATACGCAGTATTTT.

This clonotype is medium-sized by share. As the CDR3 is not closed by the conserved phenylalanine or tryptophan, this likely results from a read error. The DNA is omitted, as the CDR3 cannot be located on it reliably, and the CDR3 follows TCRdb's listing. V gene TRBV7-3 combines with J gene TRBJ2-5; TRBD2, as called in the table, went unchecked against the DNA. CDR1 is SGHTA, CDR2 FQGTGA, per germline. The CDR3 sequence runs 11 residues, both termini included. This CDR3 reads CASSSQRDLLE.

For this clonotype: At one end the junction does not follow the germline gene, possibly because of a read error. The rearrangement joins TRBV7-2 to TRBJ2-3; TRBD2 might be the D (6 bases). The CDR3 is 15 residues long. Germline V gene lookup returns CDR1 SGHTA and CDR2 FQGNSA. The CDR3, as DNA: TGTGCCAGCAGCTTGGGGAGGTGCGCCGCAGATACTCAGTATTTT. It yields the protein CASSLGRCAADTQYF.

This clonotype was picked up a small number of times. The chain couples TRBV7-8 to TRBJ2-1; D may be TRBD1 or TRBD2 (7 bases each). Trimming left V 6 bases short and J 7 bases short, with 16 bases between. Germline-derived CDR1 and CDR2 are SGHVS and FQNEAQ. This CDR3 has 14 residues. The CDR3 loop reads CASSPGTAGNEQFF. In DNA, the CDR3 is TGTGCCAGCAGTCCCGGGACAGCGGGGAATGAGCAGTTCTTC.

As concerns this clonotype: Here the CDR3 omits its conserved ending phenylalanine or tryptophan, so a read error is the likely source. The DNA is omitted, as the CDR3 cannot be located on it reliably, and the CDR3 follows TCRdb's listing. The chain recombines TRBV7-2 with TRBJ2-5. Germline V CDR1 and CDR2: SGHTA, FQGNSA. The CDR3 spans 11 residues, counting both ends. The CDR3 spells CASSPQETRYS.

V usage is TRBV4-2 and J usage is TRBJ2-5; 12 bases are shared with TRBD2. With V trimmed by 4 bases and J by 0 bases, 6 bases remained unmatched. The CDR3 totals 17 residues. Germline CDR1 reads LGHNA; CDR2 reads YNFKEQ. The CDR3 region has the DNA TGTGCCAGCAGCCTCGGGCTAGCGGGAGGGTACCAAGAGACCCAGTACTTC. This gives the protein CASSLGLAGGYQETQYF.

This clonotype was observed at least ten times. This may be a read error: a much more frequent sequence differs by one nucleotide. The chain is built from TRBV27 and TRBJ2-1; TRBD2 agrees at 12 bases. Germline CDR1 is MNHEY and CDR2 is SMNVEV (reference sequence). V shed 4 bases, J shed 10 bases, and the junction held 5 bases outside the gene matches. The CDR3 consists of 14 residues. This chain's CDR3 is CASSWTSGAYEQFF. The CDR3 nucleotides are TGTGCCAGCAGTTGGACTAGCGGGGCCTACGAGCAGTTCTTC.

Note on this clonotype: At one end, the junction sequence differs from germline, possibly due to a read error. This chain joins TRBV6-1 and TRBJ2-3, with D tentatively TRBD1 (6 bases). The germline gives CDR1 MNHNS, CDR2 SASEGT. The CDR3 consists of 15 residues. The CDR3 region has the DNA TGTGCCAGCACCCGAAACCACAGGGCCGGAGAGACGCAGTATTTC. Its translation: CASTRNHRAGETQYF.

This clonotype was detected only once. The chain joins TRBV6-1 to TRBJ2-1, with TRBD2 matching 8 bases. The CDR3 runs to 16 residues. Unmatched junction bases numbered 15, after V lost 10 bases and J lost 4 bases. Germline V lookup: CDR1 MNHNS, CDR2 SASEGT. DNA for the CDR3: TGTGCCACCAGATCTTCTGTAGCGGGGTCATACAATGAGCAGTTCTTC. This codes for CATRSSVAGSYNEQFF.

The rearrangement uses TRBV6-2 or TRBV6-3 and TRBJ1-2; 12 nucleotides align to TRBD1. The CDR3 has 15 residues. With 7 bases clipped from V and 6 bases from J, the junction kept 9 bases outside the gene matches. Germline V gene data show CDR1 as MNHEY and CDR2 as SVGEGT. CDR3 residues: CASTTRDRGLHGYTF. The CDR3 nucleotides are TGTGCCAGCACCACCAGGGACAGGGGGCTTCATGGCTACACCTTC.

By frequency in the sample, this clonotype is large. V is TRBV7-8 and J is TRBJ2-7; 11 bases fit TRBD2. The V segment lost 5 bases and the J segment 2 bases; nucleotides outside the gene matches: 11. In germline, CDR1 is SGHVS, CDR2 FQNEAQ. This CDR3 has 17 residues. The CDR3 here is CASSKLVAGGPAYEQYF. As DNA, the CDR3 is TGTGCCAGCAGCAAACTAGTAGCGGGAGGGCCCGCCTACGAGCAGTACTTC.

This clonotype was detected ten times or more. This may be a read error: a much more frequent sequence differs by one nucleotide. This CDR3 reads CATSDPGLAGQETQFF. CDR3 sequence (DNA): TGTGCCACCAGTGACCCCGGACTAGCGGGGCAAGAGACCCAGTTCTTC. The gene calls are TRBV24-1 and TRBJ2-1; 12 bases match TRBD2. The CDR3 contains 16 residues. Germline V gives CDR1 KGHDR, CDR2 SFDVKD. With V trimmed by 4 bases and J by 13 bases, 13 bases remained unmatched.

About this clonotype itself: A much larger clone differs by one base, so this may be a read error. The rearrangement joins TRBV7-2 to TRBJ2-3; 8 nucleotides agree with TRBD2. The J call may be mistaken, given a closer DNA end match to TRBJ2-7. Germline loops: CDR1 SGHTA, CDR2 FQGNSA. This CDR3 has 16 residues. CDR3 amino acids: CASSLAVSSGWNEQYF. The CDR3 DNA reads TGTGCCAGCAGCTTAGCGGTATCTAGCGGGTGGAATGAGCAGTACTTC.

The J gene is TRBJ2-7, the V gene TRBV7-8; TRBD2 aligns across 11 bases. Germline CDR1 is SGHVS and CDR2 is FQNEAQ. V was clipped by 4 bases and J by 4 bases; unmatched bases: 6. This CDR3 comprises 15 residues. CDR3 in DNA: TGTGCCAGCAGCTCCCGGGGACTAGCGGCGTACGAGCAGTACTTC. Encoded protein: CASSSRGLAAYEQYF.

The V gene is TRBV12-3 or TRBV12-4, the J gene TRBJ2-4; D gene uncertain. The V end was cut by 2 bases, the J end by 12 bases, with 17 bases between. The CDR3 is 14 residues long. This CDR3 reads CASSLREAKKTQYF. The CDR3 nucleotides are TGTGCCAGCAGTTTAAGGGAAGCCAAAAAGACTCAGTACTTC.

CDR3 region: CASQSRRVDQETQYF. As DNA, the CDR3 is TGTGCCAGCCAATCCCGCAGGGTAGACCAAGAGACCCAGTACTTC. This sequence joins TRBV11-2 and TRBJ2-1; a weak D match, TRBD1 (5 bases). The J call is in doubt because the DNA end fits TRBJ2-5 better. CDR1 SGHAT and CDR2 FQNNGV come from the germline V gene. The CDR3 is made up of 15 amino acids.

This clonotype is large within its sample. The V and J genes are TRBV7-2 and TRBJ2-7, with 11 positions matching TRBD2. The CDR3 extends over 15 amino acids. Unmatched junction bases numbered 1, after V lost 1 base and J lost 2 bases. Germline V gives CDR1 SGHTA, CDR2 FQGNSA. CDR3 sequence reads: CASSLVAGGPYEQYF. As DNA, the CDR3 is TGTGCCAGCAGCTTAGTAGCGGGAGGGCCCTACGAGCAGTACTTC.

This rearrangement joins TRBV7-3 to TRBJ2-3, with 14 bases that match TRBD2. This CDR3 region has 18 residues. The ends lost 6 bases at V and 6 bases at J; junction bases unmatched: 14. Germline values: CDR1 SGHTA, CDR2 FQGTGA. Written as DNA, the CDR3 is TGTGCCAGCAGTCCTAGCCTCGTGACTAGCGGGAGGGCGGATACGCAGTATTTT. Its translation: CASSPSLVTSGRADTQYF.

This clonotype was counted many times. The chain links TRBV7-3 to TRBJ2-1; D tentatively fits TRBD1 or TRBD2 (6 bases each). V was clipped by 5 bases and J by 12 bases, with 20 bases between them. Germline lookup yields CDR1 SGHTA and CDR2 FQGTGA. CDR3 length: 14 amino acids. As DNA, the CDR3 is TGTGCCAGCAGCCAACAGGCAGGGGAGGCGGCGCAGTTCTTC. Its translation: CASSQQAGEAAQFF.

V usage is TRBV27 and J usage is TRBJ2-7; TRBD2 might be the D (5 bases). This CDR3 contains 11 residues. Trimming cost V 8 bases and J 4 bases, with 9 bases left between them. Germline V lookup: CDR1 MNHEY, CDR2 SMNVEV (reference sequence). The CDR3 DNA sequence: TGTGCCAGCGGACCGGGGTACGAGCAGTACTTC. Its protein is CASGPGYEQYF.

This chain joins TRBV5-1 and TRBJ2-1; perhaps TRBD1 as D (6 bases). Matching the DNA end better, TRBJ2-7 makes the J call doubtful. CDR3 length equals 14 residues. The germline CDR1 and CDR2 sequences are SGHRS and YFSETQ. Written as DNA, the CDR3 is TGCGCCAGCAGCTTGATCAGGGGTGGAGGCGAGCAGTACTTC. This gives the protein CASSLIRGGGEQYF.

This clonotype appeared many times. V gene TRBV12-3 or TRBV12-4 combines with J gene TRBJ2-5; no clear D gene. V was cut by 2 bases and J by 11 bases, with 15 bases left in between. The CDR3 is made up of 13 amino acids. The CDR3 nucleotides read TGTGCCAGCAGTTTACTCCAGTGGGATGGGCAGTACTTC. Its translation is CASSLLQWDGQYF.

Comment on this clonotype: Sequence at one end of the junction differs from germline and may be a read error. The chain links TRBV20-1 to TRBJ2-3, with D possibly matching TRBD1 (7 bases). Germline V CDR1 and CDR2: DFQATT, SNEGSKA (reference sequence). The CDR3 is 15 amino acids. The CDR3 coding sequence is TGCAGTGCTAGAGATCCAGGGGGGAGCAGAGATACGCAGTATTTT. This encodes CSARDPGGSRDTQYF.

This clonotype was observed at least ten times. V usage is TRBV6-1 and J usage is TRBJ1-4, with a weak D call TRBD1 (5 bases). The V end lost 6 bases, the J end lost 1 base, and 12 bases lay between the germline ends. The CDR3 is made up of 15 amino acids. CDR1 is MNHNS and CDR2 is SASEGT in the germline V gene. For the CDR3, the DNA is TGTGCCAGCAGCCTAAACGGGGGAACTAATGAAAAACTGTTTTTT. Its translation: CASSLNGGTNEKLFF.

The rearrangement links TRBV7-8 to TRBJ2-3; 9 bases fit TRBD2. Germline V gene sequence: CDR1 SGHVS, CDR2 FQNEAQ. The CDR3 covers 16 residues. J gave up 5 bases and V 5 bases, and 11 bases lay outside the gene matches. This chain's CDR3 is CASSPTGLAGQDTQYF. The CDR3 DNA reads as TGTGCCAGCAGCCCAACGGGGCTAGCGGGACAAGATACGCAGTATTTT.

The CDR3 is CASSPGLAGTYEQYF. CDR3 nucleotides: TGTGCCAGCAGTCCGGGACTAGCGGGAACCTACGAGCAGTACTTC. The chain couples TRBV6-1 to TRBJ2-7, with TRBD2 identical over 13 bases. The CDR3 runs 15 residues. Germline V CDR1 and CDR2: MNHNS, SASEGT. Losses at the gene ends were 5 bases for V and 2 bases for J; bases not matched to a gene: 3.

This clonotype has just a few counts. This chain uses TRBV7-6 with TRBJ2-3; D gene ambiguous. Germline lookup yields CDR1 SGHVS and CDR2 FNYEAQ. This CDR3 spans 12 amino acids. Trimming stripped 1 base from V and 4 bases from J, with 3 bases between. The CDR3 spells CASSLGADTQYF. The DNA for the CDR3 is TGTGCCAGCAGCTTAGGGGCAGATACGCAGTATTTT. Filled out from reference TRBV7-6 and TRBJ2-3, the complete variable domain reads GAGVSQSPRYKVTKRGQDVALRCDPISGHVSLYWYRQALGQGPEFLTYFNYEAQQDKSGLPNDRFSAERPEGSISTLTIQRTEQRDSAMYRCASSLGADTQYFGPGTRLTVL.

This chain uses TRBV20-1 with TRBJ2-3; TRBD2 aligns across 9 bases. Per germline, CDR1 DFQATT and CDR2 SNEGSKA (reference sequence). V lost 5 bases, J lost 6 bases, and 12 bases stayed unmatched. The CDR3 totals 15 residues. CDR3 DNA: TGCAGTGCTGAGCCGGGACTAGCCCTTGAGGATACGCAGTATTTT. Translated: CSAEPGLALEDTQYF.

Details on this clonotype: The junction and the germline gene differ at one end; a read error may be behind it. The chain is built from TRBV7-8 and TRBJ2-3, with D perhaps TRBD1 (8 bases). This CDR3 spans 16 amino acids. In germline, CDR1 is SGHVS, CDR2 FQNEAQ. CDR3 DNA: TGTGCCAGCAGCGAAACAGGGGGGGGAGACAAAGATACCCAGTATTTC. Protein sequence: CASSETGGGDKDTQYF.